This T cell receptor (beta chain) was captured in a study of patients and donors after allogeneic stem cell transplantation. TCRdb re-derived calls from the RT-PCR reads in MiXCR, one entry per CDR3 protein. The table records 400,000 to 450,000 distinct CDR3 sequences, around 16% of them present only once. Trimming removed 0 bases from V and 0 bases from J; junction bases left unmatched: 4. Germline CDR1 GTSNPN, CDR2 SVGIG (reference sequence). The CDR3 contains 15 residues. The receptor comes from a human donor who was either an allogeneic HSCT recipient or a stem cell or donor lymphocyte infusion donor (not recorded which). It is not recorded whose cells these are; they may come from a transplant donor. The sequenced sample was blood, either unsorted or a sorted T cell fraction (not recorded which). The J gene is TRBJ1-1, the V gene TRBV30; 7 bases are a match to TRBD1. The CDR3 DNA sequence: TGTGCCTGGAGTGTACCGGGACAGATGAACACTGAAGCTTTCTTT. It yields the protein CAWSVPGQMNTEAFF.